A selection of T cell receptor beta chains follows, all from one sample in a study of blood T cell repertoires in COVID-19. TCRdb's copy holds only in-frame clones and misses some; the assay was immunoSEQ multiplex PCR. Altogether 130,000 to 150,000 clones are present, around 87% being singletons, with the ten largest covering 4% to 4.5%. Input material: peripheral blood. The receptors come from a woman between 40 and 55 years old with acute or convalescent COVID-19. The CDR3 runs from the conserved cysteine through the conserved F or W. The D gene is left open where the match is weak.

TRBV5-1	TRBD2	TRBJ2-1	CASSQAPRTSGSGEQFF
TRBV5-8	TRBD1	TRBJ1-1	CASSLVRNRGAFF
TRBV7-2	TRBD1	TRBJ1-4	CASSSDRGSNEKLFF
TRBV29-1	.	TRBJ1-4	CSQPSRGNEKLFF
TRBV12-3/TRBV12-4	.	TRBJ2-7	CASSWTAYEQYF
TRBV15	.	TRBJ2-3	CATKSTSTDTQYF
TRBV6-2/TRBV6-3	TRBD1	TRBJ1-2	CASSLSGTGLGYTF
TRBV6-5	TRBD1	TRBJ1-2	CASSSNRDRGRYGYTF
TRBV10-3	TRBD1	TRBJ1-2	CAIREQGIANYGYTF
TRBV6-2/TRBV6-3	TRBD2	TRBJ2-3	CASSYGTRTTQYF
TRBV19	TRBD2	TRBJ2-5	CASSPTSGGRQETQYF
TRBV30	.	TRBJ1-4	CAWSREQKLFF
TRBV4-2	TRBD1	TRBJ1-6	CASSAGQGDNSPLHF
TRBV5-1	TRBD2	TRBJ2-1	CASSFMGLAGEEQFF
TRBV29-1	TRBD1	TRBJ2-3	CSVDGTGNSHTQYF
TRBV7-8	.	TRBJ1-4	CASSPPGGDEKLFF
TRBV28	.	TRBJ2-7	CASSLARGYEQYF
TRBV7-8	TRBD1	TRBJ1-5	CASSFGTGNNQPQHF
TRBV2	.	TRBJ1-5	CASSESWAGNQPQHF
TRBV14	TRBD2	TRBJ2-4	CASSQEPGGWGNIQYF
TRBV7-6	TRBD1	TRBJ1-1	CASSLGQGATEAFF
TRBV18	.	TRBJ1-3	CASSYQGDGNTIYF
TRBV24-1	TRBD2	TRBJ2-3	CATSDSRLAGADTQYF
TRBV27	.	TRBJ2-1	CASRLGGQVNEQFF
TRBV6-5	TRBD2	TRBJ2-3	CASSLSGESTDTQYF
TRBV10-3	.	TRBJ2-3	CAISPGGLDNTDTQYF
TRBV6-1	TRBD2	TRBJ2-5	CASSEGLRGGETQYF
TRBV6-6	.	TRBJ1-5	CASTRIQGNQPQHF
TRBV4-2	.	TRBJ2-7	CASSQVSSHEQYF
TRBV4-2	TRBD1	TRBJ2-1	CASSPGQGDYNEQFF
TRBV4-3	.	TRBJ2-7	CASSQDRAGLYEQYF
TRBV19	.	TRBJ2-2	CASSEAQEGPTGELFF
TRBV5-1	TRBD1	TRBJ1-6	CASSQGQGPYNSPLHF
TRBV29-1	TRBD1	TRBJ1-1	CSARGDNTEAFF
TRBV19	.	TRBJ1-5	CASSIRGTLENQPQHF
TRBV5-1	.	TRBJ1-1	CASSLGAGWNTEAFF
TRBV11-2	TRBD2	TRBJ2-7	CASSSFFAGVYEQYF
TRBV7-2	TRBD2	TRBJ2-2	CASSSGTTNTGELFF
TRBV7-9	TRBD1	TRBJ1-2	CASSYEDRVINYGYTF
TRBV30	.	TRBJ1-3	CAWNLFDRRHGNTIYF
TRBV7-2	.	TRBJ1-5	CASSLVPRVQPQHF
TRBV9	TRBD1	TRBJ1-1	CASSVGGGGGTEAFF
TRBV7-3	TRBD2	TRBJ2-1	CASSLLAGVVDEQFF
TRBV3-1/TRBV3-2	.	TRBJ2-7	CASSLWTGEQYF
TRBV19	TRBD1	TRBJ1-1	CATKTGGLLNTEAFF
TRBV15	.	TRBJ1-2	CATSGGGGYGYTF
TRBV5-5	TRBD2	TRBJ2-1	CASSFSPGRREYNEQFF
TRBV2	.	TRBJ1-1	CASTRGLPTTEAFF
TRBV7-2	.	TRBJ1-6	CASSFNVVNSPLHF
TRBV21-1	.	TRBJ2-2	CASSKWGKGLAGVTNTGELFF